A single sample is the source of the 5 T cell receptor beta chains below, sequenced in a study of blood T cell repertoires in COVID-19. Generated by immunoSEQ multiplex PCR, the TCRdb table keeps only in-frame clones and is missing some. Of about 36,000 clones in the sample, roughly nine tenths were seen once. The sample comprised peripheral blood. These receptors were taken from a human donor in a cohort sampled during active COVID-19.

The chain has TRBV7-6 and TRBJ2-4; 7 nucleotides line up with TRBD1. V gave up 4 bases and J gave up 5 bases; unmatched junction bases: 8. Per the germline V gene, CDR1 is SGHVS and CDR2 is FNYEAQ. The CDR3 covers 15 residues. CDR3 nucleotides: TGTGCCAGCAGCTCCCAGACAGGGTATCAAAACATTCAGTACTTC. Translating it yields CASSSQTGYQNIQYF.

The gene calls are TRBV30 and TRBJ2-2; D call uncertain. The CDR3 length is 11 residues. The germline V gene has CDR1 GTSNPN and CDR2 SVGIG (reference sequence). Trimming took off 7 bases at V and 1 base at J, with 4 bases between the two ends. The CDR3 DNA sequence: TGTGCCTCAAAGAACACCGGGGAGCTGTTTTTT. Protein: CASKNTGELFF.

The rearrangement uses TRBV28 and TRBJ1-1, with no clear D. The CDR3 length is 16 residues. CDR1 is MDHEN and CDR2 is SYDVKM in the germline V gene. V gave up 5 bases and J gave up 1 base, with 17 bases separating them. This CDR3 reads CASSGRTGGGNTEAFF. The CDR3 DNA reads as TGTGCCAGCAGTGGCCGGACGGGAGGTGGGAACACTGAAGCTTTCTTT.

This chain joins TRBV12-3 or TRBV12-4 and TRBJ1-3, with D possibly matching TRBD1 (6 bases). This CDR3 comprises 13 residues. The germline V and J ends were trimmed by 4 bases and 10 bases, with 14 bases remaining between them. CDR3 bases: TGTGCCAGCAGTTGGGACACCTCATATACCATATATTTT. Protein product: CASSWDTSYTIYF.

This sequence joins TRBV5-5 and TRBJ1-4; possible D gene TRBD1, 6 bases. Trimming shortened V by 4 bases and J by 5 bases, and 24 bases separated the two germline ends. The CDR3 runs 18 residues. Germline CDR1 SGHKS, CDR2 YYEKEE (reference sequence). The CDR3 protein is CASSPTGTPSRTNEKLFF. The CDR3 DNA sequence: TGTGCCAGCAGCCCTACCGGGACACCCTCGAGAACGAATGAAAAACTGTTTTTT.